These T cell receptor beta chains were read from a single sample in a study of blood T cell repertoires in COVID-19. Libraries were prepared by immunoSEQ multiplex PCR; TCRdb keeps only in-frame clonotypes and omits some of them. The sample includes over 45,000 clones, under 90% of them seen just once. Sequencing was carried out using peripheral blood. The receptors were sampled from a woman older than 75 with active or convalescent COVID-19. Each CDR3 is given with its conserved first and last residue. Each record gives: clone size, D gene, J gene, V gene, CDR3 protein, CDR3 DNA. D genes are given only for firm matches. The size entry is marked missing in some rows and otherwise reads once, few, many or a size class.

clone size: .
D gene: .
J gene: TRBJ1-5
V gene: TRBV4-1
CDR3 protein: CASSLNYYSNQPQHF
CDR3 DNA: TGCGCCAGCAGCCTTAACTATTATAGCAATCAGCCCCAGCATTTT

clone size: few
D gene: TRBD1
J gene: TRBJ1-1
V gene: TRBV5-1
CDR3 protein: CASSTTPRAGGGGEAFF
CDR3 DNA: TGCGCCAGCAGCACCACCCCCAGGGCAGGGGGCGGCGGTGAAGCTTTCTTT

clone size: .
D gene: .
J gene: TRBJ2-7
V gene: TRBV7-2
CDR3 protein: CASSLSVYEQYF
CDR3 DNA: TGTGCCAGCAGTTTGTCCGTCTACGAGCAGTACTTC

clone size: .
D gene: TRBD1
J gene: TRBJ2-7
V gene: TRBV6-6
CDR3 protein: CASRRSGTGAREQYF
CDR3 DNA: TGTGCCAGCAGACGATCCGGGACAGGGGCGAGGGAGCAGTACTTC

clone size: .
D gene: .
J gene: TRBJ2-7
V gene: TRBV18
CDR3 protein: CASSPSAGNEQYF
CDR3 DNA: TGTGCCAGCTCACCCTCGGCGGGGAACGAGCAGTACTTC

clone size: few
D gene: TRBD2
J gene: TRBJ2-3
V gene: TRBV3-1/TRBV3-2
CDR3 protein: CASSQDIRLAGTDTQYF
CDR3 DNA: TGTGCCAGCAGCCAAGATATCCGGCTAGCGGGCACAGATACGCAGTATTTT

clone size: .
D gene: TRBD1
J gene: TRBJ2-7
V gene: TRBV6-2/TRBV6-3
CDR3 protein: CASSYSTGAYEQYF
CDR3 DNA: TGTGCCAGCAGTTACTCTACAGGGGCCTACGAGCAGTACTTC

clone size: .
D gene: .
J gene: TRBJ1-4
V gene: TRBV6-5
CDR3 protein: CASSYSWDILNEKLFF
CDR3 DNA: TGTGCCAGCAGTTACTCGTGGGACATCCTCAATGAAAAACTGTTTTTT

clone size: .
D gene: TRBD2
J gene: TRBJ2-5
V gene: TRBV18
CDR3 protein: CASSPPVGSGQETQYF
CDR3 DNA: TGTGCCAGCTCACCCCCCGTCGGTAGCGGGCAAGAGACCCAGTACTTC

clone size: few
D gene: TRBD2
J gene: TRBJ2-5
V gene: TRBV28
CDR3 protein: CASSEAGGETQYF
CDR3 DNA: TGTGCCAGCAGTGAGGCGGGGGGGGAGACCCAGTACTTC

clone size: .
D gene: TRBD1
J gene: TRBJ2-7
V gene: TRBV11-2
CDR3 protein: CASSLNPGQATYEQYF
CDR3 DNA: TGTGCCAGCAGCTTAAATCCGGGACAGGCCACCTACGAGCAGTACTTC

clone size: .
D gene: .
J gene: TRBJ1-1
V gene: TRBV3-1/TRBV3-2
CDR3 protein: CASSQSGGGEAFF
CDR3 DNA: TGTGCCAGCAGCCAATCCGGGGGAGGTGAAGCTTTCTTT

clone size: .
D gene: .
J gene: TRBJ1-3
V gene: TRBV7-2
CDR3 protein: CASSPNRVSSGNTIYF
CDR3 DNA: TGTGCCAGCAGCCCGAACAGGGTCTCCTCTGGAAACACCATATATTTT

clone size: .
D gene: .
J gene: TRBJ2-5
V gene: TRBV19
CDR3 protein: CASSPYGGQETQYF
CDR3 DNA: TGTGCCAGTAGTCCCTATGGAGGCCAAGAGACCCAGTACTTC

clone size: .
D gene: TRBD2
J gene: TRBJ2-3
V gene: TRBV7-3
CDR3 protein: CASGRLAGGQDTQYF
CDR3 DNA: TGTGCCAGCGGGAGACTAGCGGGGGGGCAAGATACGCAGTATTTT

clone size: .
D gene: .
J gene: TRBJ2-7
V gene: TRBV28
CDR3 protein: CASTPGGSLLSYEQYF
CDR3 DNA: TGTGCCAGCACCCCCGGAGGTAGTCTTCTCTCCTACGAGCAGTACTTC

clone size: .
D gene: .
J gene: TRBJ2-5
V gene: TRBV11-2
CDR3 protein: CASSLTQGQETQYF
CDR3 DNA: TGTGCCAGCAGCTTAACACAGGGCCAAGAGACCCAGTACTTC

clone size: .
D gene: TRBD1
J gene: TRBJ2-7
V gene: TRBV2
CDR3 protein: CARTGQGIEQYF
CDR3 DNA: TGTGCCAGGACCGGACAGGGCATCGAGCAGTACTTC

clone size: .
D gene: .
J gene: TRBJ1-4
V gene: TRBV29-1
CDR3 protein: CSVGGETNEKLFF
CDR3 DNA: TGCAGCGTGGGGGGGGAAACTAATGAAAAACTGTTTTTT

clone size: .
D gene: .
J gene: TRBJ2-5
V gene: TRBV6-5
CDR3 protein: CASSYVRAPQETQYF
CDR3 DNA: TGTGCCAGCAGTTACGTCAGGGCCCCCCAAGAGACCCAGTACTTC

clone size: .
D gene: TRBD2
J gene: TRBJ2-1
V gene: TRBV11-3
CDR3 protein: CASSSSGGLSGNEQFF
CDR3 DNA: TGTGCCAGCAGCTCTAGCGGGGGGTTATCCGGAAATGAGCAGTTCTTC

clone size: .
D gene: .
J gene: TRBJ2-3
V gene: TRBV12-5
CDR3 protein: CASGLGDRLAQYF
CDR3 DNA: TGTGCTAGTGGTTTGGGCGACAGGTTAGCTCAGTATTTT

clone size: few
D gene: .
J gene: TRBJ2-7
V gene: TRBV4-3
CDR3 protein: CASSQDSGASYEQYF
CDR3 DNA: TGCGCCAGCAGCCAAGATTCTGGGGCGTCCTACGAGCAGTACTTC

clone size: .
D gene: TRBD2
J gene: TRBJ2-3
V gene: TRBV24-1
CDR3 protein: CATSKDSGTSGGLGTDTQYF
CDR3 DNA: TGTGCCACCAGTAAAGACTCCGGGACTAGCGGGGGGCTGGGCACAGATACGCAGTATTTT

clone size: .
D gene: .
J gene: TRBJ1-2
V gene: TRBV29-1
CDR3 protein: CSVEETSSHGYTF
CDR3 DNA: TGCAGCGTTGAAGAAACGAGTTCTCATGGCTACACCTTC

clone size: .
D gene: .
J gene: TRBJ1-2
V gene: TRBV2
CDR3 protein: CASSGLNYGYTF
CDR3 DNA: TGTGCCAGCAGTGGACTTAACTATGGCTACACCTTC

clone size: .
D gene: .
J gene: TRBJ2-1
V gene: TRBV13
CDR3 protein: CASFGDKPLGYNEQFF
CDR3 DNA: TGTGCCAGCTTCGGGGATAAGCCCCTGGGGTACAATGAGCAGTTCTTC

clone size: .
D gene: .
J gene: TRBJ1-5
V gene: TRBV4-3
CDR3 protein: CASSQERTGNQPQHF
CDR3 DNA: TGCGCCAGCAGCCAAGAGAGGACGGGGAATCAGCCCCAGCATTTT

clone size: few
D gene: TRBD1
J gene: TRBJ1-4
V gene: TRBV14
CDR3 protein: CASSNRDRGRWEKLFF
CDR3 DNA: TGTGCCAGCAGCAACCGGGACAGGGGGCGCTGGGAAAAACTGTTTTTT

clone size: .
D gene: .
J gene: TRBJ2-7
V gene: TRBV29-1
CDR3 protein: CSVDEQGDEQYF
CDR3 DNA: TGCAGCGTTGACGAACAGGGCGACGAGCAGTACTTC

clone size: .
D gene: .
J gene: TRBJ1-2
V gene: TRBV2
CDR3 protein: CASTPGGRNGYTF
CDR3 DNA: TGTGCCAGCACCCCCGGGGGAAGGAATGGCTACACCTTC

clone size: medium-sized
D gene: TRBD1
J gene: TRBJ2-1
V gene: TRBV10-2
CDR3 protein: CASSEVGGLYNEQFF
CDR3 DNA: TGCGCCAGCAGTGAGGTAGGGGGCCTCTACAATGAGCAGTTCTTC

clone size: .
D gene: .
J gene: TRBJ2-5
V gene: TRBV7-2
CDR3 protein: CASSFVRGPQETQYF
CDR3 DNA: TGTGCCAGCAGCTTTGTGCGGGGGCCCCAAGAGACCCAGTACTTC

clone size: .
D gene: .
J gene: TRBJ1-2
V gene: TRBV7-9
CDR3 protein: CASSPLGGLYGYTF
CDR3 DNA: TGTGCCAGCAGCCCCCTGGGGGGGCTCTATGGCTACACCTTC

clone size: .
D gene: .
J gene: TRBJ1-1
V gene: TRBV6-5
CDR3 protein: CASSKNLNTEAFF
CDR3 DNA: TGTGCCAGCAGCAAAAACTTGAACACTGAAGCTTTCTTT

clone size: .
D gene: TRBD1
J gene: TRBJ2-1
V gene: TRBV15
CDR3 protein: CATSISQGENNEQFF
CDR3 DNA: TGTGCCACCAGCATATCACAGGGGGAAAACAATGAGCAGTTCTTC

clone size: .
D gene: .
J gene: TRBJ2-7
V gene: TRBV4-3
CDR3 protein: CASSQATGGPYEQYF
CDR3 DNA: TGCGCCAGCAGCCAGGCGACGGGGGGCCCTTACGAGCAGTACTTC

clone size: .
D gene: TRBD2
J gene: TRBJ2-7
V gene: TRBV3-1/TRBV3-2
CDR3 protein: CASRQSGGNYEQYF
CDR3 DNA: TGTGCCAGCAGACAAAGCGGGGGGAATTACGAGCAGTACTTC

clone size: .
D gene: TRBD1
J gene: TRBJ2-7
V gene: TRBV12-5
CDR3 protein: CASGLGQGASEQYF
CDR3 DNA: TGTGCTAGTGGTTTAGGTCAGGGGGCGTCCGAGCAGTACTTC

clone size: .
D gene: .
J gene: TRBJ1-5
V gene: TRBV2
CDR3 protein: CASIAGIHSNQPQHF
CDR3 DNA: TGTGCCAGCATTGCGGGGATTCATAGCAATCAGCCCCAGCATTTT

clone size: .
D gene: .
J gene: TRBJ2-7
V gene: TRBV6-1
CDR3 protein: CASSSPGLTAYEQYF
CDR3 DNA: TGTGCCAGCAGTTCTCCCGGACTCACTGCCTACGAGCAGTACTTC

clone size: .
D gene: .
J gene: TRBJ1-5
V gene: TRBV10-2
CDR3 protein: CASSNRVGQPQHF
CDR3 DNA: TGCGCCAGCAGTAACAGGGTTGGTCAGCCCCAGCATTTT

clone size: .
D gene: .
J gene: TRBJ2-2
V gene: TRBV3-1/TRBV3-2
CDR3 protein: CASTNTGGELFF
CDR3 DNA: TGTGCCAGCACAAACACGGGTGGGGAGCTGTTTTTT

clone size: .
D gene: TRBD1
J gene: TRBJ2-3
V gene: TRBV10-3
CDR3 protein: CAISESTGDRGRTDTQYF
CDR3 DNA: TGTGCCATCAGTGAGTCCACGGGAGACAGGGGGCGCACAGATACGCAGTATTTT

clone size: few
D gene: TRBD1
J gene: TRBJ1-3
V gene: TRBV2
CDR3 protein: CASSQGAVGNTIYF
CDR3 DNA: TGTGCCAGCTCCCAGGGGGCCGTCGGAAACACCATATATTTT

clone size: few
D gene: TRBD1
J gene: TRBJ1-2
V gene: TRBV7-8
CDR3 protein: CASSFAGGLYGYTF
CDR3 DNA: TGTGCCAGCAGCTTCGCAGGGGGCCTTTATGGCTACACCTTC

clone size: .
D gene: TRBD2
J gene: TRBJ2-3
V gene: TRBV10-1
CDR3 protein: CASSDRGLGADTQYF
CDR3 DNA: TGCGCCAGCAGTGATCGGGGACTAGGCGCAGATACGCAGTATTTT

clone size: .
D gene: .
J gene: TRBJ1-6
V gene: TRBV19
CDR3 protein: CASGRQGLDNSPLHF
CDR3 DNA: TGTGCCAGTGGTAGGCAGGGTTTAGATAATTCACCCCTCCACTTT

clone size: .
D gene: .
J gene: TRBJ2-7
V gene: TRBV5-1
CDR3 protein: CASSSPDRAASYEQYF
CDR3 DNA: TGCGCCAGCAGCAGCCCGGACAGAGCCGCCTCCTACGAGCAGTACTTC